This T cell receptor (beta chain) was recovered during a study of identical twins. The CDR3 consists of 13 residues. V lost 7 bases, J lost 0 bases, and 11 bases lay in between. The V gene's germline CDR1 is SGHRS and CDR2 YFSETQ. TCRdb recomputed calls from the 5' RACE reads with MiXCR, one row per CDR3 protein. Of 200,000 to 300,000 distinct CDR3 sequences listed, about 13% are singletons. The same sample was also used in a study of yellow fever vaccine responses in identical twins.

The rearrangement uses TRBV5-1 and TRBJ2-7, with D hard to call. Material for sequencing was memory (CD45RO+) T cells sorted from blood. The sequence was obtained from a woman younger than 30 in good health. The CDR3 bases are TGCGCCAGCGTCCCGGACGGCTCCTACGAGCAGTACTTC. Encoded protein: CASVPDGSYEQYF.